Given below is one TCR beta chain in context. Its antigen is currently not known. No base qualities exist here, and no much larger clone lies one base off it. Trimming at the junction amounts to 3 bases on V and 7 bases on J, and the germline ends lie 9 bases apart. CDR1 is given as SGHTA and CDR2 as FQGNSA, both from the germline V gene. Reading from cysteine to phenylalanine, the CDR3 counts 12 amino acids. The sequence is cut down to CDR3 DNA, 36 bases in frame from base 1. The library was obtained by RT-PCR. TCRdb names Illumina HiSeq 2500 as the instrument used. TCRdb's own reprocessing of the public reads used fastp at Q25 and MiXCR and kept productive beta chains. Entries that share a CDR3 protein sequence are merged under the most common genes and DNA. The sample data list around 790,000 distinct CDR3 sequences, and 21% of these were observed just once. About a tenth of the sample is held by the ten biggest clonotypes.

The data were taken from a study of response to subunit inactivated influenza vaccine listed by TCRdb under 2018. With regard to the full study: Deep quantitative T cell receptor repertoire profiling was used in the study to track responses to a trivalent subunit inactivated influenza vaccine. What the study reported, not specific to this receptor: According to the authors, only a limited number of new T cells may be recruited by each seasonal influenza vaccination.

The sample in question was PBMCs from blood, obtained roughly 5 days after vaccination. This clonotype was sampled from a man in his fifties or sixties who received an inactivated influenza vaccine. Donor details come from another sample of the same person, matched by shared clones. The chain is encoded by TRBV7-2 joined to TRBJ1-1; the D segment cannot be called with confidence. The DNA sequence is as follows: TGTGCCAGCAGCTTTAGGAGGGTTGAAGCTTTCTTT. This codes for CASSFRRVEAFF.